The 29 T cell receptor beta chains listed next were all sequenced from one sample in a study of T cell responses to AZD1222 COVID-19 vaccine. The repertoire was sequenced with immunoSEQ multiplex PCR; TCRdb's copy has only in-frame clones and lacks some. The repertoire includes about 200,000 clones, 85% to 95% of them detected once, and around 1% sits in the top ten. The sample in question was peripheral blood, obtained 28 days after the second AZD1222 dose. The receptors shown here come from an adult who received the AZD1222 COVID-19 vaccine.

DNA for the CDR3: TGTGCCAGCAGCCAAGCACGACAGGGGAGGGTCGGGGAGCTGTTTTTT. Translating gives CASSQARQGRVGELFF. The rearrangement joins TRBV3-1 (or the pseudogene TRBV3-2) to TRBJ2-2; D is perhaps TRBD1 (8 bases). The V end was cut by 1 base, the J end by 7 bases, with 16 bases between. The germline V gene has CDR1 LGHDT and CDR2 YNNKEL (reference sequence). The CDR3 runs 16 residues.

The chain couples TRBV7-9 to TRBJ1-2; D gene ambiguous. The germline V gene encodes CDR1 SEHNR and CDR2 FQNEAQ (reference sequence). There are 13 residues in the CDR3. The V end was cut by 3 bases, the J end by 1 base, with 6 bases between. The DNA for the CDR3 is TGTGCCAGCAGCTTCACGGTTAACTATGGCTACACCTTC. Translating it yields CASSFTVNYGYTF.

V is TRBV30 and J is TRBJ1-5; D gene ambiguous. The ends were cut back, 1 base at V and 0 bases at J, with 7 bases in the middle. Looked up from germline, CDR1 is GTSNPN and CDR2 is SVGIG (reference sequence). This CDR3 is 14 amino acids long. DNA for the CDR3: TGTGCCTGGAGTGCAGGTTTTAGCAATCAGCCCCAGCATTTT. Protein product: CAWSAGFSNQPQHF.

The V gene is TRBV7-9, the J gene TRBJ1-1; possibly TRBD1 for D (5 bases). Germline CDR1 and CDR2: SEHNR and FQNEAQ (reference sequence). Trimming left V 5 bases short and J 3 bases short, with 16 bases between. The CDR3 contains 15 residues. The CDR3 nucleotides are TGTGCCAGCAGCCCCAACGGGGCGGGATACACTGAAGCTTTCTTT. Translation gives CASSPNGAGYTEAFF.

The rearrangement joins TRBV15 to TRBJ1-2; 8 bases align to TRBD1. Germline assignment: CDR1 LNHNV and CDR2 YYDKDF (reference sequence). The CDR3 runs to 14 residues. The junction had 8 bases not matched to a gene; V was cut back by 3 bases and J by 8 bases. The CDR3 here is CATSRVQGARGYTF. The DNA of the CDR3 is TGTGCCACCAGCAGGGTCCAGGGGGCGCGGGGCTACACCTTC.

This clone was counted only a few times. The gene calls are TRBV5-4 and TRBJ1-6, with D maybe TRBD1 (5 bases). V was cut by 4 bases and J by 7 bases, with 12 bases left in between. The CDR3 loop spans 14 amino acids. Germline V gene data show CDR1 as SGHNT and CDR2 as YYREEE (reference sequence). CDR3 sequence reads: CASSLQGRNSPLHF. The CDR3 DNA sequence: TGTGCCAGCAGCCTCCAGGGCAGGAATTCACCCCTCCACTTT.

This chain's CDR3 is CASSLDPDNSNTGELFF. CDR3 DNA: TGCGCCAGCAGCTTGGATCCGGACAACTCGAACACCGGGGAGCTGTTTTTT. The rearrangement links TRBV5-1 to TRBJ2-2; TRBD1 might be the D (5 bases). CDR1 SGHRS and CDR2 YFSETQ come from the germline V gene. Trimming removed 0 bases at V and 0 bases at J, with 12 bases between. This CDR3 has 17 residues.

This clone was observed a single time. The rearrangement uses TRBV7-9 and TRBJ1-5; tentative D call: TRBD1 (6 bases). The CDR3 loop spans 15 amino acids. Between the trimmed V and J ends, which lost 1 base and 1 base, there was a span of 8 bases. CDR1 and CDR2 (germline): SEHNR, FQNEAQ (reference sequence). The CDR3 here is CASSLEQGSNQPQHF. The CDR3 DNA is TGTGCCAGCAGCTTAGAACAGGGCAGCAATCAGCCCCAGCATTTT.

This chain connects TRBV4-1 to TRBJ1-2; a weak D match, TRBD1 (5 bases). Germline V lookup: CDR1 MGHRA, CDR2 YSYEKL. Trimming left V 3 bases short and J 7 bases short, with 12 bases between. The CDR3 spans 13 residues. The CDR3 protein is CASSQTTVTGYTF. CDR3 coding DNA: TGCGCCAGCAGCCAGACGACAGTTACTGGCTACACCTTC.

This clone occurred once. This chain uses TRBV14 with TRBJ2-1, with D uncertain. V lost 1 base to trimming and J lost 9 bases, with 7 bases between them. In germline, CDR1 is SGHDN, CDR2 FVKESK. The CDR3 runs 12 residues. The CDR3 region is CASSQVGGEQFF. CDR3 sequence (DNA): TGTGCCAGCAGCCAAGTCGGCGGTGAGCAGTTCTTC. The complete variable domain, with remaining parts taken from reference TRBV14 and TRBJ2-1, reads EAGVTQFPSHSVIEKGQTVTLRCDPISGHDNLYWYRRVMGKEIKFLLHFVKESKQDESGMPNNRFLAERTGGTYSTLKVQPAELEDSGVYFCASSQVGGEQFFGPGTRLTVL.

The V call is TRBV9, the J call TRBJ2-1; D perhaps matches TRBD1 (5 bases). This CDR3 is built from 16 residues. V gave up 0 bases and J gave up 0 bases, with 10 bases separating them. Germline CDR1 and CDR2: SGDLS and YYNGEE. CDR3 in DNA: TGTGCCAGCAGCGTAGCTCAGACAGCCTCCTACAATGAGCAGTTCTTC. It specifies CASSVAQTASYNEQFF.

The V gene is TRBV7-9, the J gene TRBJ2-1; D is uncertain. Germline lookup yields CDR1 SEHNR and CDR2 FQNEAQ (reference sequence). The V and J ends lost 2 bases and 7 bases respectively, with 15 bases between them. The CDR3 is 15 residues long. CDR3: CASSLFWKGGNEQFF. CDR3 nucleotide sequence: TGTGCCAGCAGCTTATTCTGGAAGGGTGGGAATGAGCAGTTCTTC.

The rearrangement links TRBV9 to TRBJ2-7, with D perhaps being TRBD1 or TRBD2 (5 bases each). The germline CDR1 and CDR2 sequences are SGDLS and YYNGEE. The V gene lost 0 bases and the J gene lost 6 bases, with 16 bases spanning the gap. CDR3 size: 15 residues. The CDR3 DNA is TGTGCCAGCAGCGTAGTTCCAGGGACCAGTGGCGAGCAGTACTTC. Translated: CASSVVPGTSGEQYF. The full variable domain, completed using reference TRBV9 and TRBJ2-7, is DSGVTQTPKHLITATGQRVTLRCSPRSGDLSVYWYQQSLDQGLQFLIQYYNGEERAKGNILERFSAQQFPDLHSELNLSSLELGDSALYFCASSVVPGTSGEQYFGPGTRLTVT.

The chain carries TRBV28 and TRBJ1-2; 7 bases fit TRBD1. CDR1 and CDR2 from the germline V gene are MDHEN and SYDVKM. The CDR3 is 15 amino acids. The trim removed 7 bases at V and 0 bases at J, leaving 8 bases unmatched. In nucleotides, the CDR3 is TGTGCCAGCAATTCGGAAGGGGGCCCTAACTATGGCTACACCTTC. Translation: CASNSEGGPNYGYTF.

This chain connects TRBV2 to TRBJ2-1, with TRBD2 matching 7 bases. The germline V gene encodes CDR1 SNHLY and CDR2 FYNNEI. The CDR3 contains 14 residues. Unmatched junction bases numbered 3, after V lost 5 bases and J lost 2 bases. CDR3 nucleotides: TGTGCCAGCAGTCCCGGGACTACCTACAATGAGCAGTTCTTC. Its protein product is CASSPGTTYNEQFF.

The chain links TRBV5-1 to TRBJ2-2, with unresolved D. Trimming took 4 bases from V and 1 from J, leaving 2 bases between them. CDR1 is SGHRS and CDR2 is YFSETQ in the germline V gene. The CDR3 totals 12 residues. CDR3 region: CASSRNTGELFF. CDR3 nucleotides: TGCGCCAGCAGCCGGAACACCGGGGAGCTGTTTTTT.

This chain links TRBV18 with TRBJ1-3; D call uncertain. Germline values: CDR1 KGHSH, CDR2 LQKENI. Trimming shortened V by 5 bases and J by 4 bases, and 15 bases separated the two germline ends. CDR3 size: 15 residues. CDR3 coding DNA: TGTGCCAGCTCATCCTTAGGGTCATCCGGAAACACCATATATTTT. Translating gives CASSSLGSSGNTIYF.

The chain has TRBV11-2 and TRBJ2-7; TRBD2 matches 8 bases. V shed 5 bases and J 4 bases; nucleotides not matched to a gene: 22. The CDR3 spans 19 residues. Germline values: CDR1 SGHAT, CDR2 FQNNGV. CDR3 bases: TGTGCCAGCAGCCCCCGTCCTGGGGCTAGCGGGTTCGAGGGGTACGAGCAGTACTTC. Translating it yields CASSPRPGASGFEGYEQYF.

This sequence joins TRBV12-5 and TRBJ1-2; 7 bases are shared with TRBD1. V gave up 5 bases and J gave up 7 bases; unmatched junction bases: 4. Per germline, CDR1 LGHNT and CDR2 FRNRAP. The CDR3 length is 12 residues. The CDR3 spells CASGLQGPGYTF. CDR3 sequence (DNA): TGTGCTAGTGGTCTACAGGGGCCTGGCTACACCTTC.

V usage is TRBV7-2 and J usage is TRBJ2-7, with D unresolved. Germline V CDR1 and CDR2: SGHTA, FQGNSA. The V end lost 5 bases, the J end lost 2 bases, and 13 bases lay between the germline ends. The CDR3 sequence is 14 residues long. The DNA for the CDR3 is TGTGCCAGCAGCCCCACAACCACTACCTACGAGCAGTACTTC. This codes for CASSPTTTTYEQYF.

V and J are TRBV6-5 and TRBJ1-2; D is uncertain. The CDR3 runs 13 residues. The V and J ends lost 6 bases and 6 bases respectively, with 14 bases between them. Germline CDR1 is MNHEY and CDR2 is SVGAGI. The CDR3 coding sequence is TGTGCCAGCAGCGACACAATGGCACATGGCTACACCTTC. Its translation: CASSDTMAHGYTF.

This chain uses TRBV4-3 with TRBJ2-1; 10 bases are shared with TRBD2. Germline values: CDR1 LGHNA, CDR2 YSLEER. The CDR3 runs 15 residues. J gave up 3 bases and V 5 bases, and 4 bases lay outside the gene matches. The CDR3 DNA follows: TGCGCCAGCAGCGCCTCTAGCGGGGGCTACAATGAGCAGTTCTTC. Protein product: CASSASSGGYNEQFF.

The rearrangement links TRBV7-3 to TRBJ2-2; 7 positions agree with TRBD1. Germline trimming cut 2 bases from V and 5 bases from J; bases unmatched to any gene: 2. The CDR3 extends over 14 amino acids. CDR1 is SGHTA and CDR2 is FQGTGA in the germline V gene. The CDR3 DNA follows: TGTGCCAGCAGCTTACAACAGGGGACCGGGGAGCTGTTTTTT. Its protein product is CASSLQQGTGELFF. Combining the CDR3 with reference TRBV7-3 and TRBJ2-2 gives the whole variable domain GAGVSQTPSNKVTEKGKYVELRCDPISGHTALYWYRQSLGQGPEFLIYFQGTGAADDSGLPNDRFFAVRPEGSVSTLKIQRTERGDSAVYLCASSLQQGTGELFFGEGSRLTVL.

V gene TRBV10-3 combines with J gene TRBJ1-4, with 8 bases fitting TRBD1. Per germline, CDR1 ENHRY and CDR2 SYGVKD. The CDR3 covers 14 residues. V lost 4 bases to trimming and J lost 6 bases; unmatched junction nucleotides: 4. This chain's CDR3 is CAISGGTGDEKLFF. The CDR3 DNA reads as TGTGCCATCAGTGGCGGGACAGGAGATGAAAAACTGTTTTTT.

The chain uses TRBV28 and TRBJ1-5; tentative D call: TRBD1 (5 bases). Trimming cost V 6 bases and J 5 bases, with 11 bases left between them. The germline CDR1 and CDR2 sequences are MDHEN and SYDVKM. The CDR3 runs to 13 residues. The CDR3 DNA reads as TGTGCCAGCAGCGCCGGGACCCATCAGCCCCAGCATTTT. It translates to CASSAGTHQPQHF.

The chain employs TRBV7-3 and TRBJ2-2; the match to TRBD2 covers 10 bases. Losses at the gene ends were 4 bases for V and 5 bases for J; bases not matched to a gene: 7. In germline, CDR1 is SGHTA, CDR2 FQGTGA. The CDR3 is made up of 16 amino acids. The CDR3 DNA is TGTGCCAGCAGCTCCAGCGGGGGGGCCTGGACCGGGGAGCTGTTTTTT. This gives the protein CASSSSGGAWTGELFF. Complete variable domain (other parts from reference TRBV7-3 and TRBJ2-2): GAGVSQTPSNKVTEKGKYVELRCDPISGHTALYWYRQSLGQGPEFLIYFQGTGAADDSGLPNDRFFAVRPEGSVSTLKIQRTERGDSAVYLCASSSSGGAWTGELFFGEGSRLTVL.

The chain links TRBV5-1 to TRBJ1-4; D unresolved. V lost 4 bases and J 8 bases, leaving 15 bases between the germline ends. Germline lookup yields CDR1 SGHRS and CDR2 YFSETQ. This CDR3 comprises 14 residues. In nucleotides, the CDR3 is TGCGCCAGCAGCCCGGGAAGGATTAGGGAAAAACTGTTTTTT. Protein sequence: CASSPGRIREKLFF.

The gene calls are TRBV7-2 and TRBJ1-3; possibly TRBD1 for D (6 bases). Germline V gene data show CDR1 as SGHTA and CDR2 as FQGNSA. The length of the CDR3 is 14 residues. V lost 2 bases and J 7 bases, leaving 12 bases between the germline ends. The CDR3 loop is CASSLTGFLNTIYF. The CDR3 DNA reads TGTGCCAGCAGCTTAACAGGGTTCCTCAACACCATATATTTT.

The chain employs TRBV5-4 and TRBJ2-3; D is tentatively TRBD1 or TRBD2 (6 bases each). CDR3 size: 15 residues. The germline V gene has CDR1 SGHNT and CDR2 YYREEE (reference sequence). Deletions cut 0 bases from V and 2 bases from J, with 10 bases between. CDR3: CASSLVGGLTDTQYF. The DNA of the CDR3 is TGTGCCAGCAGCTTGGTGGGGGGCCTCACAGATACGCAGTATTTT. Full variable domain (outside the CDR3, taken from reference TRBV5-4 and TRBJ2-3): ETGVTQSPTHLIKTRGQQVTLRCSSQSGHNTVSWYQQALGQGPQFIFQYYREEENGRGNFPPRFSGLQFPNYSSELNVNALELDDSALYLCASSLVGGLTDTQYFGPGTRLTVL.